This is a list of T cell receptor beta chains from one sample in a study of breast tumors, draining lymph nodes, adjacent tissues. TCRdb re-analysed the multiplex PCR reads in MiXCR, keeping a single row per CDR3 protein. Of around 230,000 distinct CDR3 sequences in the sample, around 35% were seen once. Specimen: axillary lymph node tissue. These receptors were collected from a female donor with breast cancer. Some clones in this sample may be carry-over from other donors' samples. The CDR3 runs from the conserved cysteine through the conserved F or W.

J gene: TRBJ2-2; V gene: TRBV5-1; CDR3 length: 16; CDR3 protein: CASSIGTGGVPGELFF
J gene: TRBJ1-1; V gene: TRBV7-6; CDR3 length: 11; CDR3 protein: CAGITGTEAFF
J gene: TRBJ2-7; V gene: TRBV2; CDR3 length: 16; CDR3 protein: CASSEAMTQNGYEQYF
J gene: TRBJ1-4; V gene: TRBV6-9; CDR3 length: 14; CDR3 protein: CASRLRATNEKLFF
J gene: TRBJ2-5; V gene: TRBV5-1; CDR3 length: 16; CDR3 protein: CASSATSGKGQETQYF
J gene: TRBJ2-1; V gene: TRBV12-3/TRBV12-4; CDR3 length: 21; CDR3 protein: CASSFSPGSGRGGWSYNEQFF
J gene: TRBJ2-5; V gene: TRBV19; CDR3 length: 16; CDR3 protein: CASSMGLAGGQETQYF
J gene: TRBJ1-3; V gene: TRBV19; CDR3 length: 15; CDR3 protein: CASSIQGISGNTIYF
J gene: TRBJ2-7; V gene: TRBV5-1; CDR3 length: 14; CDR3 protein: CASSLAPGKYEQYF
J gene: TRBJ2-2; V gene: TRBV5-1; CDR3 length: 16; CDR3 protein: CASSRRTSGGAGELFF
J gene: TRBJ1-6; V gene: TRBV7-9; CDR3 length: 15; CDR3 protein: CASSLEGGYNSPLHF
J gene: TRBJ2-5; V gene: TRBV7-2; CDR3 length: 15; CDR3 protein: CASSRRSQGGETQYF
J gene: TRBJ1-2; V gene: TRBV15; CDR3 length: 17; CDR3 protein: CATSRAGDSMGPYGYTF
J gene: TRBJ2-7; V gene: TRBV29-1; CDR3 length: 13; CDR3 protein: CSVEESRTYEQYF
J gene: TRBJ2-2; V gene: TRBV3-1; CDR3 length: 15; CDR3 protein: CASSQVGTSSGELFF
J gene: TRBJ1-2; V gene: TRBV6-1; CDR3 length: 12; CDR3 protein: CASLGQLYGYTF
J gene: TRBJ1-6; V gene: TRBV10-3; CDR3 length: 13; CDR3 protein: CAMGTQLNSPLHF
J gene: TRBJ2-2; V gene: TRBV24-1; CDR3 length: 17; CDR3 protein: CATSESRSGPSRGELFF
J gene: TRBJ2-1; V gene: TRBV9; CDR3 length: 16; CDR3 protein: CASSPTDRGAVDEQFF
J gene: TRBJ1-2; V gene: TRBV5-1; CDR3 length: 13; CDR3 protein: CASSFEGNYGYTF
J gene: TRBJ2-7; V gene: TRBV6-6; CDR3 length: 16; CDR3 protein: CASSPIKTGLTYEQYF
J gene: TRBJ2-1; V gene: TRBV5-1; CDR3 length: 19; CDR3 protein: CASSLVGASPVMLYNEQFF
J gene: TRBJ2-1; V gene: TRBV10-2; CDR3 length: 12; CDR3 protein: CASSRQYNEQFF
J gene: TRBJ1-2; V gene: TRBV6-2/TRBV6-3; CDR3 length: 12; CDR3 protein: CASREANYGYTF
J gene: TRBJ1-5; V gene: TRBV7-2; CDR3 length: 13; CDR3 protein: CASSRDYQETQHF
J gene: TRBJ1-6; V gene: TRBV27; CDR3 length: 13; CDR3 protein: CASRQGGNSPLHF
J gene: TRBJ2-2; V gene: TRBV6-2/TRBV6-3; CDR3 length: 16; CDR3 protein: CASSYLRGQNTGELFF
J gene: TRBJ2-7; V gene: TRBV29-1; CDR3 length: 12; CDR3 protein: CSIGTSVYEQYF
J gene: TRBJ2-3; V gene: TRBV7-9; CDR3 length: 15; CDR3 protein: CASSFGLADTDTQYF
J gene: TRBJ1-4; V gene: TRBV20-1; CDR3 length: 14; CDR3 protein: CSARQGTAYEKLFF
J gene: TRBJ1-2; V gene: TRBV7-6; CDR3 length: 15; CDR3 protein: CASSLTDTTNYGYPF
J gene: TRBJ2-7; V gene: TRBV13; CDR3 length: 13; CDR3 protein: CASSWTNSYEQYF
J gene: TRBJ2-1; V gene: TRBV6-2/TRBV6-3; CDR3 length: 13; CDR3 protein: CASSYRQHNEQFF
J gene: TRBJ2-1; V gene: TRBV4-1; CDR3 length: 15; CDR3 protein: CASSQGTSGMNEQFF
J gene: TRBJ2-2; V gene: TRBV27; CDR3 length: 15; CDR3 protein: CASSLLSAWTGELFF
J gene: TRBJ2-3; V gene: TRBV7-2; CDR3 length: 16; CDR3 protein: CASSGAGTSGSYTQYF
J gene: TRBJ2-3; V gene: TRBV5-5; CDR3 length: 16; CDR3 protein: CASSPYLGQITDTQYF
J gene: TRBJ2-7; V gene: TRBV2; CDR3 length: 13; CDR3 protein: CASSGGSTYEQYF
J gene: TRBJ2-3; V gene: TRBV20-1; CDR3 length: 18; CDR3 protein: CSARDLLVTTGGTDTQYF
J gene: TRBJ2-3; V gene: TRBV6-5; CDR3 length: 15; CDR3 protein: CATRSPGLIGDTQYF
J gene: TRBJ2-1; V gene: TRBV19; CDR3 length: 16; CDR3 protein: CASTIKGQGARDEQFF
J gene: TRBJ1-4; V gene: TRBV18; CDR3 length: 16; CDR3 protein: CASSPLATGTNEKLFF
J gene: TRBJ1-5; V gene: TRBV12-3/TRBV12-4; CDR3 length: 18; CDR3 protein: CASSQDNGTGGGNQPQHF
J gene: TRBJ2-2; V gene: TRBV2; CDR3 length: 15; CDR3 protein: CASRRDRVSTGELFF
J gene: TRBJ2-6; V gene: TRBV29-1; CDR3 length: 14; CDR3 protein: CSVEGLSGANVLTF
J gene: TRBJ2-2; V gene: TRBV12-3/TRBV12-4; CDR3 length: 17; CDR3 protein: CASRSSTTSGRDGELFF
J gene: TRBJ2-2; V gene: TRBV12-3/TRBV12-4; CDR3 length: 12; CDR3 protein: CASSPGQGELFF
J gene: TRBJ2-7; V gene: TRBV7-7; CDR3 length: 13; CDR3 protein: CASTPTGNYEQYF
J gene: TRBJ2-3; V gene: TRBV10-3; CDR3 length: 13; CDR3 protein: CAIKSGGLGTQYF
J gene: TRBJ1-6; V gene: TRBV4-3; CDR3 length: 14; CDR3 protein: CASSQDRLRASLHF
J gene: TRBJ1-2; V gene: TRBV4-1; CDR3 length: 15; CDR3 protein: CASSQEDLGGYGYTF
J gene: TRBJ2-7; V gene: TRBV7-9; CDR3 length: 14; CDR3 protein: CANSAGEFPYEQYF
J gene: TRBJ1-2; V gene: TRBV4-1; CDR3 length: 14; CDR3 protein: CASSQEGDGYGYTF
J gene: TRBJ1-6; V gene: TRBV20-1; CDR3 length: 15; CDR3 protein: CSARLQGHRNSPLHF